Listed below are T cell receptor beta chains from one sample, sequenced in a study of T cells after yellow fever vaccination. From the 5' RACE reads, TCRdb called clonotypes with MiXCR, one entry per CDR3 protein. The sample lists over 300,000 distinct CDR3 sequences, 4.1% seen once, with 20% to 25% in the top ten. The sequenced sample was PBMCs, obtained 5 days after the yellow fever booster vaccination. These receptors came from a man between 18 and 29 years old who received the YFV17D yellow fever vaccine. Each CDR3 is given with its conserved first and last residue. D genes are given only for firm matches. Clone size appears in some rows only: once, few, many, or a class for an expanded clone.

j_gene | d_gene | v_gene | abundance | len | CDR3aa | CDR3nt
TRBJ2-2 | TRBD1 | TRBV19 | NA | 16 | CASSNLLGQGVGELFF | TGTGCCAGTAGTAACCTCTTGGGACAGGGTGTCGGGGAGCTGTTTTTT
TRBJ2-1 | TRBD2 | TRBV7-3 | many | 14 | CASSSGGSYNEQFF | TGTGCCAGCAGCAGCGGGGGTTCCTACAATGAGCAGTTCTTC
TRBJ2-1 | TRBD1 | TRBV2 | many | 12 | CAIVVQGGLKFF | TGTGCCATCGTTGTACAGGGGGGTCTCAAGTTCTTC
TRBJ2-3 | NA | TRBV11-2 | many | 14 | CASSLRPRRDTQYF | TGTGCCAGCAGCTTAAGGCCCCGCCGAGATACGCAGTATTTT
TRBJ2-3 | TRBD1 | TRBV4-2 | NA | 16 | CASSQETGGGTDTQYF | TGTGCCAGCAGCCAAGAAACAGGGGGCGGGACAGATACGCAGTATTTT
TRBJ2-3 | TRBD2 | TRBV6-5 | NA | 14 | CASRAPGGDDTQYF | TGTGCCAGCAGAGCCCCGGGAGGTGACGATACGCAGTATTTT
TRBJ2-3 | NA | TRBV5-1 | many | 15 | CASSLGGAPTDTQYF | TGCGCCAGCAGCTTGGGAGGGGCCCCAACAGATACGCAGTATTTT
TRBJ2-7 | NA | TRBV5-1 | many | 13 | CASSLDGSYEQYF | TGCGCCAGCAGCTTGGACGGATCCTACGAGCAGTACTTC
TRBJ2-4 | TRBD2 | TRBV5-1 | many | 15 | CASSPPGGLQNIQYF | TGCGCCAGCAGCCCACCGGGGGGTCTTCAAAACATTCAGTACTTC
TRBJ2-3 | NA | TRBV5-4 | NA | 14 | CASSSTDSTDTQYF | TGTGCCAGCAGCTCTACGGACTCCACAGATACGCAGTATTTT
TRBJ2-1 | TRBD1 | TRBV30 | many | 14 | CACIRDRVYNEQFF | TGTGCCTGCATCCGGGACAGGGTATACAATGAGCAGTTCTTC
TRBJ2-1 | TRBD2 | TRBV24-1 | few | 14 | CATSDASGGEGQFF | TGTGCCACCAGTGATGCTAGCGGGGGGGAGGGTCAGTTCTTC
TRBJ2-3 | TRBD2 | TRBV5-1 | few | 15 | CASSPGLAGPDTQYF | TGCGCCAGCAGCCCGGGACTAGCGGGTCCAGATACGCAGTATTTT
TRBJ2-3 | TRBD2 | TRBV11-2 | many | 13 | CASSSLAGNTQYF | TGTGCCAGCAGCTCACTAGCGGGGAATACGCAGTATTTT
TRBJ2-5 | TRBD2 | TRBV27 | many | 16 | CARSSGGAGLLETQYF | TGTGCCCGCTCTAGCGGGGGGGCCGGTTTGTTAGAGACCCAGTACTTC
TRBJ2-3 | NA | TRBV5-1 | NA | 14 | CASSQAQGPDTQYF | TGCGCCAGCAGCCAGGCGCAGGGACCCGATACGCAGTATTTT
TRBJ2-1 | NA | TRBV18 | NA | 12 | CASSPRQAAMFF | TGTGCCAGCTCACCACGGCAAGCAGCGATGTTCTTC
TRBJ1-1 | NA | TRBV4-1 | NA | 13 | CASSLEGVAEAFF | TGCGCCAGCAGCCTTGAGGGGGTCGCTGAAGCTTTCTTT
TRBJ1-2 | NA | TRBV29-1 | NA | 15 | CSVEGQAPLDYGYTF | TGCAGCGTTGAAGGCCAGGCCCCTCTGGATTATGGCTACACCTTC
TRBJ2-7 | NA | TRBV12-3/TRBV12-4 | NA | 14 | CASSLRPRSYEQYF | TGTGCCAGCAGTTTAAGACCCCGCTCCTACGAGCAGTACTTC
TRBJ1-3 | TRBD1 | TRBV5-1 | few | 16 | CASSLAWDSSGNTIYF | TGCGCCAGCAGCTTGGCATGGGACAGCTCTGGAAACACCATATATTTT
TRBJ2-1 | TRBD1 | TRBV7-3 | many | 15 | CASSNGTGISNEQFF | TGTGCCAGCAGCAATGGGACAGGGATAAGCAATGAGCAGTTCTTC
TRBJ1-5 | NA | TRBV29-1 | few | 9 | CSVEQPQHF | TGCAGCGTTGAGCAGCCCCAGCATTTT
TRBJ2-1 | TRBD2 | TRBV19 | few | 15 | CASRPSPSGSDEQFF | TGTGCCAGTAGACCCAGCCCTAGCGGTAGCGATGAGCAGTTCTTC
TRBJ2-1 | NA | TRBV7-9 | few | 12 | CASSLSRDEQFF | TGTGCCAGCAGCTTATCTCGGGATGAGCAGTTCTTC
TRBJ2-1 | NA | TRBV20-1 | many | 12 | CSAPAGGLLEFF | TGCAGTGCTCCGGCAGGGGGACTATTAGAGTTCTTC
TRBJ2-5 | NA | TRBV20-1 | NA | 13 | CSAAFAGGETQYF | TGCAGTGCTGCGTTCGCTGGGGGAGAGACCCAGTACTTC
TRBJ2-3 | TRBD2 | TRBV29-1 | NA | 17 | CSVEDHAGGGGLDTQYF | TGCAGCGTTGAAGATCACGCAGGCGGGGGGGGACTAGATACGCAGTATTTT
TRBJ1-5 | TRBD1 | TRBV4-2 | many | 18 | CASSQGPGADRVGQPQHF | TGTGCCAGCAGCCAAGGCCCGGGGGCGGACAGGGTTGGTCAGCCCCAGCATTTT
TRBJ1-2 | NA | TRBV9 | few | 12 | CASSFPPYGYTF | TGTGCCAGCAGCTTCCCCCCCTATGGCTACACCTTC
TRBJ2-1 | TRBD2 | TRBV6-4 | many | 15 | CASSISGGQYNEQFF | TGTGCCAGCAGTATCAGCGGGGGGCAATACAATGAGCAGTTCTTC
TRBJ2-5 | NA | TRBV6-5 | NA | 15 | CASSYSSGLGETQYF | TGTGCCAGCAGTTACTCTAGTGGGTTGGGTGAGACCCAGTACTTC
TRBJ2-5 | NA | TRBV4-3 | many | 12 | CASSQDAGIQYF | TGCGCCAGCAGCCAAGATGCAGGTATCCAGTACTTC
TRBJ1-1 | NA | TRBV5-6 | NA | 12 | CASSPGSTEAFF | TGTGCCAGCAGCCCGGGCTCCACTGAAGCTTTCTTT
TRBJ2-1 | NA | TRBV24-1 | NA | 13 | CATSDWGANEQFF | TGTGCCACCAGTGATTGGGGGGCTAATGAGCAGTTCTTC
TRBJ2-1 | TRBD1 | TRBV7-9 | many | 14 | CASGSGGSYNEQFF | TGTGCCAGCGGATCAGGGGGCTCCTACAATGAGCAGTTCTTC
TRBJ1-1 | NA | TRBV6-4 | few | 13 | CASSVKENTEAFF | TGTGCCAGCAGTGTGAAGGAGAACACTGAAGCTTTCTTT
TRBJ2-1 | NA | TRBV4-3 | many | 12 | CASSRTQGSQFF | TGCGCCAGCAGTCGGACCCAGGGATCGCAGTTCTTC